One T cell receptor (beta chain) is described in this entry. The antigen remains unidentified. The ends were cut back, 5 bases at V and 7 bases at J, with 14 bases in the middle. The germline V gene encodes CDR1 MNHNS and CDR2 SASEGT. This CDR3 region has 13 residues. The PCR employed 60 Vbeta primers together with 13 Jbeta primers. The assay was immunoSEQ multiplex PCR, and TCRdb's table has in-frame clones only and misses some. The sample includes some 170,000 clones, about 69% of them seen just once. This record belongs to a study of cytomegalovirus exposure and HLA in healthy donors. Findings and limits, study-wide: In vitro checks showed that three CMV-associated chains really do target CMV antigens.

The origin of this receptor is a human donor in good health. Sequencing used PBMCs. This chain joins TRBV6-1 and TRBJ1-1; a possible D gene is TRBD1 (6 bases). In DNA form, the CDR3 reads TGTGCCAGCAGTTTCCTGGACAGAGTTGAAGCTTTCTTT. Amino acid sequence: CASSFLDRVEAFF.